The 20 T cell receptor beta chains below all came from one sample that was sequenced in a study of T-cell reconstitution after alpha-beta-depleted transplantation in children. A library of TCRbeta sequences, prepared with unique molecular identifiers, was generated. TCRdb re-analysed the PCR reads in MiXCR, keeping a single row per CDR3 protein. The sample contains about 830,000 distinct CDR3 sequences, less than 20% of which appear only once. Sequenced material: PBMCs, mostly from graft donor cells, taken 360 days after TCRalphabeta/CD19-depleted stem cell transplant. The receptors here all came from a male patient aged 5 to 17 who had a stem cell transplant for acute lymphoblastic leukemia, so the T cells may come from the graft donor.

The chain joins TRBV11-3 to TRBJ2-1, with a possible D match to TRBD2 (6 bases). The CDR3 has 15 residues. The ends were cut back, 5 bases at V and 4 bases at J, with 15 bases in the middle. The germline V gene encodes CDR1 SGHNT and CDR2 YENEEA. DNA for the CDR3: TGTGCCAGCAGCCCTCCCCGGAGGGGATACAATGAGCAGTTCTTC. Translating gives CASSPPRRGYNEQFF. The full variable domain, with the rest looked up from reference TRBV11-3 and TRBJ2-1, is EAGVVQSPRYKIIEKKQPVAFWCNPISGHNTLYWYLQNLGQGPELLIRYENEEAVDDSQLPKDRFSAERLKGVDSTLKIQPAELGDSAVYLCASSPPRRGYNEQFFGPGTRLTVL.

The sample holds a few counts of this clonotype. The chain links TRBV27 to TRBJ2-3; D not resolved. V was trimmed by 4 bases and J by 1 base, leaving 12 bases between them. Germline V lookup: CDR1 MNHEY, CDR2 SMNVEV (reference sequence). This CDR3 is built from 15 residues. CDR3 nucleotide sequence: TGTGCCAGCAGTTCCCCACCCGATGGCACAGATACGCAGTATTTT. Residues: CASSSPPDGTDTQYF.

This clonotype was recorded a few times. The chain carries TRBV20-1 and TRBJ2-7, with 7 bases that match TRBD1. The CDR3 has 14 amino acids. Germline assignment: CDR1 DFQATT and CDR2 SNEGSKA (reference sequence). V lost 3 bases, J lost 2 bases, and 7 bases stayed unmatched. In DNA form, the CDR3 reads TGCAGTGCTAGGACAGGGTATCCCACCTACGAGCAGTACTTC. Its translation is CSARTGYPTYEQYF.

This clonotype was counted at least ten times. V and J are TRBV4-2 and TRBJ2-1; 8 bases line up with TRBD2. The CDR3 is 18 residues long. In germline, CDR1 is LGHNA, CDR2 YNFKEQ. The V segment lost 0 bases and the J segment 0 bases; nucleotides outside the gene matches: 7. The CDR3 loop is CASSQDWNLAGSYNEQFF. CDR3 sequence (DNA): TGTGCCAGCAGCCAAGATTGGAATCTAGCGGGCTCCTACAATGAGCAGTTCTTC.

V gene TRBV12-3 or TRBV12-4 combines with J gene TRBJ2-2, with unresolved D. The germline V and J ends were trimmed by 2 bases and 1 base, with 5 bases remaining between them. The CDR3 consists of 14 residues. CDR3 nucleotides: TGTGCCAGCAGTTTATGGCAGAACACCGGGGAGCTGTTTTTT. It yields the protein CASSLWQNTGELFF.

Concerning this clonotype: Germline is not matched at one junction end, which may reflect a read error. This chain uses TRBV7-8 with TRBJ2-2; TRBD2 might be the D (5 bases). The CDR3 length is 13 residues. Germline lookup yields CDR1 SGHVS and CDR2 FQNEAQ. CDR3 residues: CASSWRNAGELFF. The DNA of the CDR3 is TGTGCCAGCAGCTGGAGGAACGCCGGGGAGCTGTTTTTT. The full variable domain, rest sourced from reference TRBV7-8 and TRBJ2-2, is GAGVSQSPRYKVAKRGQDVALRCDPISGHVSLFWYQQALGQGPEFLTYFQNEAQLDKSGLPSDRFFAERPEGSVSTLKIQRTQQEDSAVYLCASSWRNAGELFFGEGSRLTVL.

The chain joins TRBV5-6 to TRBJ2-3; D is perhaps TRBD2 (6 bases). Per the germline V gene, CDR1 is SGHDT and CDR2 is YYEEEE. This CDR3 is built from 18 residues. Trimming shortened V by 3 bases and J by 4 bases, and 24 bases separated the two germline ends. CDR3 sequence (DNA): TGTGCCAGCAGCTCCGCCGTGCGGTGGGGGGAGGTTGCAGATACGCAGTATTTT. It is translated as CASSSAVRWGEVADTQYF.

This clonotype was counted at least ten times. The DNA for the CDR3 is TGTGCCACCAGTGATCCCGGGACAGGGATCGGGGAGCTGTTTTTT. It yields the protein CATSDPGTGIGELFF. The V call is TRBV24-1, the J call TRBJ2-2, with 9 bases identical to TRBD1. Germline CDR1 reads KGHDR; CDR2 reads SFDVKD. This CDR3 spans 15 amino acids. The ends lost 3 bases at V and 7 bases at J; junction bases unmatched: 5.

This clonotype has only a few counts. The CDR3 here is CSARTGTSETQYF. The CDR3 bases are TGCAGCGCTAGGACAGGGACCAGCGAGACCCAGTACTTC. The chain couples TRBV29-1 to TRBJ2-5, with 8 bases fitting TRBD1. The CDR3 spans 13 residues. Per the germline V gene, CDR1 is SQVTM and CDR2 is ANQGSEA. Trimming cost V 7 bases and J 5 bases; bases outside gene matches: 9.

The chain links TRBV20-1 to TRBJ2-2; D possibly corresponds to TRBD2 (5 bases). Trimming took 6 bases from V and 6 from J, leaving 20 bases between them. Germline lookup yields CDR1 DFQATT and CDR2 SNEGSKA (reference sequence). The CDR3 sequence is 15 residues long. CDR3 DNA: TGCAGTGCCACGAGGGCACAGAGGTCGGCCGGGGAGCTGTTTTTT. Amino acids: CSATRAQRSAGELFF.

V and J are TRBV5-1 and TRBJ2-1; 11 bases map to TRBD2. V gave up 4 bases and J gave up 2 bases; unmatched junction bases: 14. This CDR3 has 19 amino acids. Germline CDR1 and CDR2: SGHRS and YFSETQ. The CDR3 loop reads CASSLPSGRWRGPYNEQFF. Here the CDR3 DNA reads TGCGCCAGCAGCCTTCCTAGCGGGAGGTGGCGGGGCCCCTACAATGAGCAGTTCTTC.

V usage is TRBV4-1 and J usage is TRBJ2-1, with D hard to call. Between the trimmed V and J ends, which lost 1 base and 4 bases, there was a span of 14 bases. This CDR3 contains 16 residues. Germline CDR1 reads MGHRA; CDR2 reads YSYEKL. The CDR3 sequence: CASSQVKGPLYNEQFF. CDR3 DNA: TGCGCCAGCAGCCAAGTCAAAGGGCCCCTATACAATGAGCAGTTCTTC.

The rearrangement uses TRBV15 and TRBJ2-3, with D tentatively TRBD2 (6 bases). Trimming shortened V by 3 bases and J by 2 bases, and 15 bases separated the two germline ends. Germline CDR1 and CDR2: LNHNV and YYDKDF (reference sequence). This CDR3 spans 16 amino acids. The CDR3 DNA reads as TGTGCCACCAGCAGGAGACTAGAGTGGGTCACAGATACGCAGTATTTT. This translates into CATSRRLEWVTDTQYF.

The rearrangement uses TRBV15 and TRBJ2-7; no clear D. CDR3 size: 15 residues. Trimming took off 0 bases at V and 0 bases at J, with 9 bases between the two ends. The germline V gene encodes CDR1 LNHNV and CDR2 YYDKDF (reference sequence). CDR3 in DNA: TGTGCCACCAGCAGAGATTGGGCCAGCTCCTACGAGCAGTACTTC. Translating gives CATSRDWASSYEQYF.

The CDR3 spells CASSSNGVVAGTYNEQFF. For the CDR3, the DNA is TGTGCCAGCAGCTCCAACGGGGTGGTAGCGGGAACCTACAATGAGCAGTTCTTC. This chain joins TRBV11-2 and TRBJ2-1; 8 nucleotides align to TRBD2. The CDR3 covers 18 residues. Looked up from germline, CDR1 is SGHAT and CDR2 is FQNNGV. The V and J ends lost 4 bases and 2 bases, in that order; junction bases with no gene match: 13. Drawing the rest from reference TRBV11-2 and TRBJ2-1, the complete variable domain is EAGVAQSPRYKIIEKRQSVAFWCNPISGHATLYWYQQILGQGPKLLIQFQNNGVVDDSQLPKDRFSAERLKGVDSTLKIQPAKLEDSAVYLCASSSNGVVAGTYNEQFFGPGTRLTVL.

The CDR3 region has the DNA TGCGCCAGCAATCGTGGTAGCGGATACAATGAGCAGTTCTTC. Translating gives CASNRGSGYNEQFF. The J gene is TRBJ2-1, the V gene TRBV5-1; weak D call: TRBD2 (6 bases). Germline V CDR1 and CDR2: SGHRS, YFSETQ. CDR3 length: 14 amino acids. The V and J ends lost 6 bases and 4 bases respectively, with 14 bases between them.

This chain connects TRBV5-1 to TRBJ2-7; no clear D. Germline V gives CDR1 SGHRS, CDR2 YFSETQ. Trimming left V 0 bases short and J 3 bases short, with 10 bases between. The CDR3 runs 14 residues. The CDR3 is CASSLGSGNYEQYF. CDR3 coding DNA: TGCGCCAGCAGCTTGGGCTCTGGAAACTACGAGCAGTACTTC.

The chain combines TRBV15 with TRBJ2-7; 13 bases align to TRBD2. The V and J ends lost 5 bases and 3 bases, in that order; junction bases with no gene match: 10. Germline V gives CDR1 LNHNV, CDR2 YYDKDF (reference sequence). The length of the CDR3 is 17 residues. The CDR3, as DNA: TGTGCCACCAGCGGCAGGACTAGCGGGAGTTCAGGCTACGAGCAGTACTTC. This codes for CATSGRTSGSSGYEQYF.

This clonotype came up a few times. The chain employs TRBV7-9 and TRBJ2-1; 8 bases agree with TRBD2. In germline, CDR1 is SEHNR, CDR2 FQNEAQ (reference sequence). J was trimmed by 8 bases and V by 2 bases; bases with no gene match: 8. This CDR3 is built from 15 residues. The CDR3 nucleotides read TGTGCCAGCAGCTTACCCAGCGGGAGAAAGGATGAGCAGTTCTTC. Amino acids: CASSLPSGRKDEQFF.

This clonotype showed up just a few times. This chain joins TRBV20-1 and TRBJ2-7; TRBD1 might be the D (6 bases). The V and J ends lost 3 bases and 4 bases respectively, with 10 bases between them. CDR3 size: 12 residues. Germline values: CDR1 DFQATT, CDR2 SNEGSKA (reference sequence). The CDR3 here is CSASGTSYEQYF. The CDR3 DNA follows: TGCAGTGCTAGCGGGACATCGTACGAGCAGTACTTC.